This TCR beta chain was identified during a study of cytomegalovirus exposure and HLA in healthy donors. Findings and caveats of the study: Further analysis was carried out later, and it showed several of the most significant clusters appearing linked to common viral pathogens.

The PCR was carried out with 60 Vbeta primers and 13 Jbeta primers. Libraries were prepared by immunoSEQ multiplex PCR; TCRdb keeps only in-frame clonotypes and omits some of them. The table includes tens of thousands of clones, about 70% detected once. The length of the CDR3 is 12 residues. The ends were cut back, 0 bases at V and 10 bases at J, with 10 bases in the middle. Germline V gives CDR1 SGHDT, CDR2 YYEEEE. Turning to this clone: Its antigen is currently unknown.

Specimen: PBMCs. V gene TRBV5-6 combines with J gene TRBJ2-5; perhaps TRBD2 as D (5 bases). The receptor's source is a woman aged 45-65 years in good health and CMV-seropositive. The CDR3 bases are TGTGCCAGCAGCTTGGGCACAGCGGTCCAGTACTTC. This translates into CASSLGTAVQYF.